One and the same sample provided the 28 T cell receptor beta chains below, sequenced in a study of blood T cell repertoires in COVID-19. Only in-frame clones appear in the TCRdb table, and some are missing; sequencing was by immunoSEQ multiplex PCR. The sample has 80,000 to 100,000 clones; under 80% are singletons. The material sequenced was peripheral blood. The receptor source for this set is a man aged 65 to 79 with COVID-19, enrolled during active disease.

The chain carries TRBV4-3 and TRBJ1-2; D remains unclear. Germline lookup yields CDR1 LGHNA and CDR2 YSLEER. V was trimmed by 0 bases and J by 4 bases, leaving 15 bases between them. The CDR3 extends over 16 amino acids. The CDR3 bases are TGCGCCAGCAGCCAAGAGGGAGCCGGGAGTCCCTATGGCTACACCTTC. Translation: CASSQEGAGSPYGYTF.

The chain couples TRBV5-1 to TRBJ2-1; possible D gene TRBD1, 6 bases. The CDR3 contains 17 residues. Germline CDR1 SGHRS, CDR2 YFSETQ. Trimming cost V 0 bases and J 0 bases, with 13 bases left between them. CDR3: CASSLGDNIPSYNEQFF. As DNA, the CDR3 is TGCGCCAGCAGCTTGGGGGACAACATTCCCTCCTACAATGAGCAGTTCTTC.

This chain joins TRBV3-1 (or the pseudogene TRBV3-2) and TRBJ2-3, with TRBD2 matching over 10 bases. CDR3 length equals 15 residues. Trimming at V came to 2 bases and at J to 3 bases, leaving 2 bases not matched to a gene. From germline, CDR1 is LGHDT and CDR2 YNNKEL (reference sequence). CDR3 DNA sequence: TGTGCCAGCAGCCAAACTAGCGGGAATACAGATACGCAGTATTTT. It codes for CASSQTSGNTDTQYF.

This chain joins TRBV19 and TRBJ1-1, with 12 bases fitting TRBD1. Per the germline V gene, CDR1 is LNHDA and CDR2 is SQIVND (reference sequence). V dropped 6 bases and J dropped 5; count of bases not matched to a gene: 4. The length of the CDR3 is 14 residues. The CDR3: CASRGQGAQTEAFF. Here the CDR3 DNA reads TGTGCCAGTAGGGGACAGGGGGCGCAAACTGAAGCTTTCTTT.

This clone was counted a few times. The chain recombines TRBV6-5 with TRBJ2-3; a possible D gene is TRBD2 (6 bases). This CDR3 comprises 14 residues. The germline CDR1 and CDR2 sequences are MNHEY and SVGAGI. Trimming removed 8 bases at V and 5 bases at J, with 17 bases between. For the CDR3, the DNA is TGTGCCAGCCAAAAGGGGAGGTTGGGAGATACGCAGTATTTT. Protein sequence: CASQKGRLGDTQYF.

This clone was seen only once. The chain recombines TRBV4-1 with TRBJ1-4; D not resolved. CDR1 MGHRA and CDR2 YSYEKL come from the germline V gene. The CDR3 is made up of 17 amino acids. V lost 4 bases and J 3 bases, leaving 18 bases between the germline ends. The CDR3 nucleotides are TGCGCCAGCAGCCCGAGTCGAGGAGGGATCCCTAATGAAAAACTGTTTTTT. Translating it yields CASSPSRGGIPNEKLFF.

This rearrangement joins TRBV5-1 to TRBJ1-2; maybe TRBD1 (6 bases). The V gene lost 4 bases and the J gene lost 1 base, with 11 bases spanning the gap. Looked up from germline, CDR1 is SGHRS and CDR2 is YFSETQ. The CDR3 spans 14 residues. CDR3 amino acids: CASSTDSLNYGYTF. CDR3 coding DNA: TGCGCCAGCAGCACGGACAGTCTTAACTATGGCTACACCTTC.

In this sample, this clone turned up a few times. The chain employs TRBV7-2 and TRBJ2-1; the match to TRBD2 covers 12 bases. Losses at the gene ends were 5 bases for V and 3 bases for J; bases not matched to a gene: 2. This CDR3 contains 15 residues. Germline V gene data show CDR1 as SGHTA and CDR2 as FQGNSA. The CDR3 loop is CASSETSGSYNEQFF. The CDR3 DNA sequence: TGTGCCAGCAGCGAGACTAGCGGGAGCTACAATGAGCAGTTCTTC.

The V and J genes are TRBV3-1 (or the pseudogene TRBV3-2) and TRBJ1-6; tentative D call: TRBD1 (6 bases). This CDR3 contains 14 residues. The V gene's germline CDR1 is LGHDT and CDR2 YNNKEL (reference sequence). Trimming cost V 0 bases and J 8 bases, with 8 bases left between them. CDR3 nucleotide sequence: TGTGCCAGCAGCCAAGAAAACAGGGATTCACCCCTCCACTTT. It codes for CASSQENRDSPLHF.

The rearrangement joins TRBV5-4 to TRBJ2-5; TRBD2 matches at 9 bases. CDR3 size: 16 residues. The ends lost 2 bases at V and 7 bases at J; junction bases unmatched: 12. The germline CDR1 and CDR2 sequences are SGHNT and YYREEE (reference sequence). Here the CDR3 DNA reads TGTGCCAGCAGCTTAGGCGTAGCGGGAGCCTCCTTGACCCAGTACTTC. Amino acid sequence: CASSLGVAGASLTQYF.

The chain has TRBV1 and TRBJ2-4; the table's D call of TRBD2 was not tested on the DNA. TRBV1 constitutes a pseudogene. The length of the CDR3 is 16 residues. The CDR3 loop is CTGQKGPGGRKNIQYF. The CDR3 region has the DNA TGCACCGGACAAAAGGGGCCGGGAGGGCGGAAAAACATTCAGTACTTC.

The genes are TRBV4-3 and TRBJ2-3; 7 bases are a match to TRBD2. The junction had 15 bases not matched to a gene; V was cut back by 0 bases and J by 3 bases. The CDR3 extends over 19 amino acids. Germline V gene sequence: CDR1 LGHNA, CDR2 YSLEER. The CDR3, as DNA: TGCGCCAGCAGCCAAGATCCAGCGGGAAGAACGATTGGAACAGATACGCAGTATTTT. Translation gives CASSQDPAGRTIGTDTQYF.

The chain is built from TRBV4-3 and TRBJ2-6; 9 positions agree with TRBD1. The length of the CDR3 is 18 residues. Germline CDR1 reads LGHNA; CDR2 reads YSLEER. The J segment lost 2 bases and the V segment lost 3 bases, leaving 8 bases of the junction unmatched. This CDR3 is CASSHAGQGMAGANVLTF. Written as DNA, the CDR3 is TGCGCCAGCAGCCACGCAGGACAGGGGATGGCTGGGGCCAACGTCCTGACTTTC.

The chain uses TRBV11-1 and TRBJ2-2; maybe TRBD2 (7 bases). This CDR3 is 15 amino acids long. Germline values: CDR1 SGHAT, CDR2 FQDESV (reference sequence). Trimming shortened V by 3 bases and J by 6 bases, and 14 bases separated the two germline ends. The CDR3 DNA reads TGTGCCAGCAGCTTGGGAGGGGGGTTCGCCGGGGAGCTGTTTTTT. As protein: CASSLGGGFAGELFF.

The rearrangement links TRBV7-9 to TRBJ2-7, with a tentative D call TRBD1 (5 bases). The CDR3 spans 16 residues. The germline V and J ends were trimmed by 1 base and 1 base, with 14 bases remaining between them. Germline CDR1 reads SEHNR; CDR2 reads FQNEAQ (reference sequence). CDR3 sequence (DNA): TGTGCCAGCAGCTTAGAATGGGGCTCCCGTTCCTACGAGCAGTACTTC. Translation: CASSLEWGSRSYEQYF.

The chain employs TRBV13 and TRBJ2-3; D uncertain. This CDR3 has 13 amino acids. Germline V gives CDR1 PRHDT, CDR2 FYEKMQ (reference sequence). V gave up 5 bases and J gave up 6 bases, with 12 bases separating them. In nucleotides, the CDR3 is TGTGCCAGCAGCGTATCTCGTCCCGATACGCAGTATTTT. Translated: CASSVSRPDTQYF.

V gene TRBV10-3 combines with J gene TRBJ2-3; 8 nucleotides agree with TRBD2. Germline V lookup: CDR1 ENHRY, CDR2 SYGVKD. CDR3 length: 14 amino acids. The V and J ends lost 5 bases and 1 base, in that order; junction bases with no gene match: 2. Here the CDR3 DNA reads TGTGCCATCAGTAGCGGGAGAGGCACAGATACGCAGTATTTT. It is translated as CAISSGRGTDTQYF.

Comments on this clone: Other DNA sequences in this sample translate to the same CDR3. This chain uses TRBV18 with TRBJ2-7; possible D gene TRBD2, 5 bases. Germline lookup yields CDR1 KGHSH and CDR2 LQKENI. The CDR3 is made up of 13 amino acids. V shed 3 bases and J shed 0 bases, with 6 bases lying between them. CDR3 DNA sequence: TGTGCCAGCTCACCGGGGAGCTCCTACGAGCAGTACTTC. Encoded protein: CASSPGSSYEQYF.

This clone was observed a handful of times. The V call is TRBV5-4, the J call TRBJ1-2; a weak D match, TRBD1 (5 bases). Germline CDR1 reads SGHNT; CDR2 reads YYREEE (reference sequence). Between the trimmed V and J ends, which lost 4 bases and 0 bases, there was a span of 10 bases. The CDR3 extends over 14 amino acids. CDR3 loop: CASSAGRTNYGYTF. CDR3 nucleotides: TGTGCCAGCAGCGCGGGACGGACTAACTATGGCTACACCTTC.

This clone was detected only once. The V and J genes are TRBV27 and TRBJ2-6; TRBD2 might be the D (6 bases). The germline CDR1 and CDR2 sequences are MNHEY and SMNVEV (reference sequence). This CDR3 is built from 18 residues. V lost 2 bases, J lost 1 base, and 15 bases lay in between. The DNA for the CDR3 is TGTGCCAGCAGTTTACTCAGCGTTGGGGGGTCTGGGGCCAACGTCCTGACTTTC. Protein: CASSLLSVGGSGANVLTF.

The chain carries TRBV5-1 and TRBJ2-1; 11 bases fit TRBD2. This CDR3 comprises 17 residues. Trimming at V came to 4 bases and at J to 1 base, leaving 7 bases not matched to a gene. Germline values: CDR1 SGHRS, CDR2 YFSETQ. CDR3 sequence reads: CASSPGGLAASYNEQFF. The DNA of the CDR3 is TGCGCCAGCAGCCCTGGGGGACTAGCGGCTTCCTACAATGAGCAGTTCTTC.

In this sample, this clone turned up once. This chain joins TRBV30 and TRBJ2-2; D possibly corresponds to TRBD1 (6 bases). CDR1 is GTSNPN and CDR2 is SVGIG in the germline V gene (reference sequence). Trimming took off 0 bases at V and 5 bases at J, with 7 bases between the two ends. CDR3 length: 13 residues. CDR3 nucleotide sequence: TGTGCCTGGAGTGTAGGGGGTACCGGGGAGCTGTTTTTT. It translates to CAWSVGGTGELFF.

V and J are TRBV5-1 and TRBJ2-2, with 9 nucleotides matching TRBD1. Per germline, CDR1 SGHRS and CDR2 YFSETQ. CDR3 length: 15 residues. Trimming removed 2 bases from V and 3 bases from J; junction bases left unmatched: 2. This CDR3 is CASSFRTGDTGELFF. The DNA of the CDR3 is TGCGCCAGCAGCTTCCGGACAGGGGACACCGGGGAGCTGTTTTTT.

V gene TRBV19 combines with J gene TRBJ2-1; D might be TRBD1 (6 bases). The V end lost 3 bases, the J end lost 8 bases, and 23 bases lay between the germline ends. The length of the CDR3 is 17 residues. Per the germline V gene, CDR1 is LNHDA and CDR2 is SQIVND (reference sequence). In DNA form, the CDR3 reads TGTGCCAGTAGTATTTGGGGAACAGGGCGTGCGAGAGATGAGCAGTTCTTC. It codes for CASSIWGTGRARDEQFF.

The chain recombines TRBV27 with TRBJ1-2, with D tentatively TRBD1 (5 bases). Trimming removed 7 bases at V and 6 bases at J, with 18 bases between. The germline CDR1 and CDR2 sequences are MNHEY and SMNVEV (reference sequence). The CDR3 spans 14 residues. The CDR3: CASTLHGGLNGYTF. The CDR3 nucleotides are TGTGCCAGCACCCTCCACGGGGGATTGAATGGCTACACCTTC.

This clone was found once. This chain joins TRBV19 and TRBJ1-1, with D possibly being TRBD1 (5 bases). V dropped 5 bases and J dropped 1 base, with 11 bases sitting between them. CDR3 length: 14 amino acids. Germline CDR1 LNHDA, CDR2 SQIVND (reference sequence). CDR3 region: CASSPGWGNTEAFF. The CDR3 bases are TGTGCCAGTAGTCCAGGGTGGGGGAACACTGAAGCTTTCTTT.

The genes are TRBV19 and TRBJ2-3; TRBD2 matches 9 bases. V was pared by 3 bases and J by 2 bases, with 3 bases of the junction left unmatched. The CDR3 covers 15 residues. Germline CDR1 and CDR2: LNHDA and SQIVND (reference sequence). The CDR3: CASSIGLANTDTQYF. Here the CDR3 DNA reads TGTGCCAGTAGTATCGGACTAGCGAACACAGATACGCAGTATTTT.

The chain carries TRBV7-2 and TRBJ1-4; possible D gene TRBD1, 5 bases. The germline V and J ends were trimmed by 1 base and 7 bases, with 13 bases remaining between them. Germline CDR1 SGHTA, CDR2 FQGNSA. CDR3 length: 15 residues. The CDR3 nucleotides are TGTGCCAGCAGCTTAGAGGTTTTTGGGGCTGAAAAACTGTTTTTT. Its protein product is CASSLEVFGAEKLFF.